Given below is one T cell receptor (beta chain) in context. This entry is derived from a study of blood T cell repertoires in COVID-19. Study overall: Sites across the United States, Italy and Spain contributed samples from acute and convalescent COVID-19. Sample material is recorded as cDNA or gDNA derived from T cells, B-cell-depleted T cells, or PBMCs.

V lost 4 bases to trimming and J lost 0 bases; unmatched junction nucleotides: 7. The length of the CDR3 is 17 residues. The V gene's germline CDR1 is KGHDR and CDR2 SFDVKD. In the source study's methods: Quantification of nucleated cells was approximated via reference gene primer amplification. Measured with immunoSEQ multiplex PCR; TCRdb has only the in-frame clones, and not every one. V, J and clone size are those of that table, while D and trimming were read from the DNA. The sample gives around 74,000 clones, roughly nine tenths of which show up once; around a sixth is in the top ten. The clonotype comes from a woman at least 80 years old with active or convalescent COVID-19. Sequencing input: peripheral blood. The chain recombines TRBV24-1 with TRBJ2-2, with 7 positions matching TRBD1. The CDR3 spells CATSDPGQAANTGELFF. In DNA form, the CDR3 reads TGTGCCACCAGTGACCCCGGACAGGCCGCGAACACCGGGGAGCTGTTTTTT.